Below are 14 T cell receptor beta chains sequenced from a single sample in a study of lymphopenia after photon versus proton radiotherapy. Only in-frame clones appear in the TCRdb table, and some are missing; sequencing was by immunoSEQ multiplex PCR. The sample records about 83,000 clones, about four fifths being singletons. The sample here was peripheral blood, taken from a patient treated with proton-based radiotherapy. The source is a man between 60 and 70 years old with pancreatic cancer.

The chain is built from TRBV10-3 and TRBJ1-1; 8 bases are shared with TRBD1. V trimming: 8 bases; J trimming: 3 bases; junction bases outside the gene matches: 11. The CDR3 totals 15 residues. The germline CDR1 and CDR2 sequences are ENHRY and SYGVKD. CDR3 sequence (DNA): TGTGCCATCGCCCGGTCAGGGGGCGCCGACACTGAAGCTTTCTTT. Translated, it gives CAIARSGGADTEAFF.

This chain links TRBV28 with TRBJ2-3, with D maybe TRBD1 (6 bases). Trimming pared 7 bases from V and 0 bases from J, leaving 14 bases between. The CDR3 runs 15 residues. In germline, CDR1 is MDHEN, CDR2 SYDVKM. The CDR3 loop reads CASIPGTTSTDTQYF. The DNA for the CDR3 is TGTGCCAGCATCCCCGGGACAACAAGCACAGATACGCAGTATTTT.

The chain is built from TRBV4-2 and TRBJ2-2, with D uncertain. Trimming cost V 4 bases and J 7 bases, with 10 bases left between them. The CDR3 length is 13 residues. Germline assignment: CDR1 LGHNA and CDR2 YNFKEQ. The CDR3 coding sequence is TGTGCCAGCAGCCCACCTCGAAACGGGGAGCTGTTTTTT. It is translated as CASSPPRNGELFF.

The rearrangement uses TRBV6-5 and TRBJ2-1, with unresolved D. The V and J ends lost 8 bases and 6 bases respectively, with 17 bases between them. The CDR3 runs 14 residues. Germline V gives CDR1 MNHEY, CDR2 SVGAGI. CDR3: CASFSGSSGNEQFF. Here the CDR3 DNA reads TGTGCCAGCTTTTCCGGGTCCTCGGGCAATGAGCAGTTCTTC.

The rearrangement joins TRBV5-1 to TRBJ2-1; 10 bases align to TRBD2. The CDR3 has 16 amino acids. With 4 bases clipped from V and 6 bases from J, the junction kept 10 bases outside the gene matches. Looked up from germline, CDR1 is SGHRS and CDR2 is YFSETQ. CDR3 region: CASSKKASGSVNEQFF. As DNA, the CDR3 is TGCGCCAGCAGCAAGAAGGCTAGCGGGAGCGTCAATGAGCAGTTCTTC. The complete variable domain, with remaining parts taken from reference TRBV5-1 and TRBJ2-1, reads KAGVTQTPRYLIKTRGQQVTLSCSPISGHRSVSWYQQTPGQGLQFLFEYFSETQRNKGNFPGRFSGRQFSNSRSEMNVSTLELGDSALYLCASSKKASGSVNEQFFGPGTRLTVL.

The rearrangement uses TRBV6-1 and TRBJ2-7; 9 bases align to TRBD2. V shed 3 bases, J shed 2 bases, and the junction held 2 bases outside the gene matches. CDR3 length equals 14 residues. Germline values: CDR1 MNHNS, CDR2 SASEGT. The CDR3 sequence: CASSDSGRTYEQYF. The DNA for the CDR3 is TGTGCCAGCAGTGATAGCGGGAGAACCTACGAGCAGTACTTC.

This chain links TRBV6-5 with TRBJ1-1; D might be TRBD1 (6 bases). Germline V gene data show CDR1 as MNHEY and CDR2 as SVGAGI. This CDR3 is 14 amino acids long. Trimming left V 3 bases short and J 5 bases short, with 13 bases between. The CDR3 loop is CASSYGGRRTEAFF. CDR3 sequence (DNA): TGTGCCAGCAGTTATGGGGGGCGCCGAACTGAAGCTTTCTTT.

The V call is TRBV28, the J call TRBJ2-1; 8 nucleotides line up with TRBD2. The CDR3 consists of 14 residues. The V segment lost 5 bases and the J segment 4 bases; nucleotides outside the gene matches: 4. In germline, CDR1 is MDHEN, CDR2 SYDVKM. The CDR3 reads CASSGGGGYNEQFF. Written as DNA, the CDR3 is TGTGCCAGCAGTGGGGGCGGGGGGTACAATGAGCAGTTCTTC. Full variable domain (outside the CDR3, taken from reference TRBV28 and TRBJ2-1): DVKVTQSSRYLVKRTGEKVFLECVQDMDHENMFWYRQDPGLGLRLIYFSYDVKMKEKGDIPEGYSVSREKKERFSLILESASTNQTSMYLCASSGGGGYNEQFFGPGTRLTVL.

The chain is built from TRBV28 and TRBJ2-1; D uncertain. The CDR3 is made up of 14 amino acids. V shed 8 bases and J shed 6 bases, with 17 bases lying between them. Germline V gene data show CDR1 as MDHEN and CDR2 as SYDVKM. The CDR3 protein is CASSTSDKGNEQFF. In DNA, the CDR3 is TGTGCCAGCTCGACCTCCGACAAGGGCAATGAGCAGTTCTTC.

The rearrangement joins TRBV27 to TRBJ1-1, with 7 bases aligning to TRBD1. Per germline, CDR1 MNHEY and CDR2 SMNVEV (reference sequence). V lost 6 bases and J lost 3; bases outside the gene matches: 4. CDR3 length: 13 amino acids. The CDR3 loop reads CASRRGTDTEAFF. The DNA of the CDR3 is TGTGCCAGCAGGCGGGGGACAGACACTGAAGCTTTCTTT.

This clone was seen a few times. The gene calls are TRBV6-1 and TRBJ1-1; tentatively, D is TRBD1 (5 bases). With 6 bases removed from V and 1 base from J, the gap between germline ends came to 12 bases. Germline CDR1 and CDR2: MNHNS and SASEGT. The CDR3 has 14 amino acids. CDR3 in DNA: TGTGCCAGCAGAGTACGACAGACGAACACTGAAGCTTTCTTT. Protein sequence: CASRVRQTNTEAFF.

This clone was recorded a few times. This chain links TRBV30 with TRBJ2-1; D remains ambiguous. The CDR3 is 13 residues long. Germline V gene sequence: CDR1 GTSNPN, CDR2 SVGIG (reference sequence). Between the trimmed V and J ends, which lost 5 bases and 8 bases, there was a span of 16 bases. The CDR3 DNA reads as TGTGCCTGGTCCTCTTTAGCAAGGCATGAGCAGTTCTTC. Translated, it gives CAWSSLARHEQFF.

This chain uses TRBV10-2 with TRBJ2-7; weak D call: TRBD1 (5 bases). V lost 6 bases and J 6 bases, leaving 15 bases between the germline ends. The CDR3 is 13 residues long. Germline CDR1 reads WSHSY; CDR2 reads SAAADI. CDR3 DNA sequence: TGCGCCAGCAGGCTGGGGCGGTCTTTCGAGCAGTACTTC. Protein sequence: CASRLGRSFEQYF.

This clone showed up just a few times. J is TRBJ2-2 and V is TRBV7-9; possibly TRBD1 for D (5 bases). Germline values: CDR1 SEHNR, CDR2 FQNEAQ (reference sequence). The CDR3 extends over 14 amino acids. Trimming removed 11 bases from V and 5 bases from J, with 18 bases in between. The CDR3 DNA reads TGTGCCCCCCGGTCCAGGGCAATGACCGGGGAGCTGTTTTTT. It is translated as CAPRSRAMTGELFF.